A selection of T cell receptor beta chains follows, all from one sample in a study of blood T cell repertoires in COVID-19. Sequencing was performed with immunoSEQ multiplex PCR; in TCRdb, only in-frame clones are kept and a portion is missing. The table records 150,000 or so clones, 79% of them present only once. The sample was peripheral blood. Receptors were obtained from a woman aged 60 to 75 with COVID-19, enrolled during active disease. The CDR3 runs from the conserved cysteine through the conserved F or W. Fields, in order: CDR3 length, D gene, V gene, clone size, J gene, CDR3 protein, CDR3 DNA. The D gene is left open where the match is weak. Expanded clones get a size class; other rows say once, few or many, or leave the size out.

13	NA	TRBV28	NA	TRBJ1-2	CASGGGTNYGYTF	TGTGCCAGCGGGGGCGGTACTAACTATGGCTACACCTTC
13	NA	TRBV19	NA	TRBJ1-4	CASSIGGNEKLFF	TGTGCCAGTAGTATCGGCGGGAATGAAAAACTGTTTTTT
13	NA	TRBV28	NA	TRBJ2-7	CASSIGRTYEQYF	TGTGCCAGCAGTATCGGACGGACTTACGAGCAGTACTTC
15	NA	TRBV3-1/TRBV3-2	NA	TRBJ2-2	CASSQGQGPTGELFF	TGTGCCAGCAGCCAAGGCCAGGGGCCCACCGGGGAGCTGTTTTTT
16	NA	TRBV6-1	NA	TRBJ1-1	CASSERPGLSNTEAFF	TGTGCCAGCAGTGAACGTCCGGGACTCTCGAACACTGAAGCTTTCTTT
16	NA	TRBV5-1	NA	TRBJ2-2	CASSLRPGLRVGELFF	TGCGCCAGCAGCTTACGACCGGGCCTCAGGGTCGGGGAGCTGTTTTTT
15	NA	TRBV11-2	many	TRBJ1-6	CASSPQGQGYSPLHF	TGTGCCAGCAGCCCCCAGGGCCAGGGATATTCACCCCTCCACTTT
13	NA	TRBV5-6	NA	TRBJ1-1	CASSLDSFRGAFF	TGTGCCAGCAGCTTAGACAGTTTTAGGGGAGCTTTCTTT
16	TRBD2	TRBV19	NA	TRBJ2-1	CASLASGRNSYNEQFF	TGTGCCAGTCTCGCTAGCGGGAGAAATTCCTACAATGAGCAGTTCTTC
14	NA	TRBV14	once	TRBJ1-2	CASSQDRANYGYTF	TGTGCCAGCAGCCAAGATCGCGCTAACTATGGCTACACCTTC
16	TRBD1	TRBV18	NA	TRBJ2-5	CASSPPDRATGETQYF	TGTGCCAGCTCACCACCGGACAGGGCTACTGGTGAGACCCAGTACTTC
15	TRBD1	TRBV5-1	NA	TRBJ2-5	CASSLGTGNQETQYF	TGCGCCAGCAGCTTGGGGACAGGGAACCAAGAGACCCAGTACTTC
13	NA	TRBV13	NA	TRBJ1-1	CASSLVRATEAFF	TGTGCCAGCAGCTTAGTCAGGGCCACTGAAGCTTTCTTT
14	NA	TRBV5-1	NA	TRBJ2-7	CASSLQGESYEQYF	TGCGCCAGCAGCTTACAGGGTGAGTCCTACGAGCAGTACTTC
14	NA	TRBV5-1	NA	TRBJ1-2	CASSRTADYYGYTF	TGCGCCAGCAGCCGAACCGCGGATTACTATGGCTACACCTTC
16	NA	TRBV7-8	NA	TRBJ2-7	CASSLVRTPTSYEQYF	TGTGCCAGCAGCTTAGTCCGGACACCAACATCCTACGAGCAGTACTTC
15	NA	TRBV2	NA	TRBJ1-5	CASSPDRNSNQPQHF	TGTGCCAGCAGTCCCGACAGAAATAGCAATCAGCCCCAGCATTTT
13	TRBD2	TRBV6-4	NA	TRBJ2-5	CASSVGLGETQYF	TGTGCCAGCAGTGTGGGACTAGGAGAGACCCAGTACTTC
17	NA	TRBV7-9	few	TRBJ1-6	CASSSGHTSSYNSPLHF	TGTGCCAGCAGCTCCGGACATACGAGCTCCTATAATTCACCCCTCCACTTT
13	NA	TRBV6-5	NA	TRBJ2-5	CASSPSGVRTQYF	TGTGCCAGCAGCCCATCCGGGGTTCGGACCCAGTACTTC
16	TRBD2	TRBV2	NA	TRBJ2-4	CASSEPSGRGGNIQYF	TGTGCCAGCAGTGAACCTAGCGGGAGGGGCGGGAACATTCAGTACTTC
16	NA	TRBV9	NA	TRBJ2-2	CASSAWQGRVTGELFF	TGTGCCAGCAGCGCCTGGCAGGGGAGAGTCACCGGGGAGCTGTTTTTT
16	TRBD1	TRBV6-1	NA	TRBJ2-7	CASSGGLGQGHREQYF	TGTGCCAGCAGTGGAGGCTTAGGACAGGGGCATCGCGAGCAGTACTTC
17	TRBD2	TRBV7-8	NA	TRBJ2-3	CASSLLTSAAGTDTQYF	TGTGCCAGCAGCCTCTTAACTAGCGCGGCTGGCACAGATACGCAGTATTTT